This T cell receptor (beta chain) came from a study of T cells after yellow fever vaccination. This clonotype showed up many times. One entry per CDR3 protein results from TCRdb running MiXCR on the 5' RACE reads. The sample includes about 30,000 distinct CDR3 sequences, about 4.6% of them seen just once. The TCR was taken from a man aged 30 to 45 who received the YFV17D yellow fever vaccine. This sample comprised CD8+ T cells sorted from PBMCs, obtained 5 days after the yellow fever booster vaccination.

This CDR3 reads CSARDGEGRTYGEQYF. The CDR3 DNA is TGCAGTGCTAGAGATGGGGAGGGGCGAACCTACGGAGAGCAGTACTTC. This sequence joins TRBV20-1 and TRBJ2-7; 7 bases agree with TRBD2. Looked up from germline, CDR1 is DFQATT and CDR2 is SNEGSKA (reference sequence). The CDR3 is 16 amino acids. V was pared by 0 bases and J by 7 bases, with 15 bases of the junction left unmatched.